This T cell receptor (beta chain) was documented in a study of human T cells and chemical hapten exposure. Study information: Sensitization involved placing 2% DPC onto an approximately 2 cm by approximately 2 cm region of upper inner arm skin. The upper back received 0.01% DPC by patch testing, with results read at 6 days. Whole-study results and caveats: Among expanded TCRs, significantly more large CDR3 similarity clusters formed than among controls. No shift was seen in TCRs above 1 in 1000 frequency with DPC sensitization.

Germline V lookup: CDR1 MNHEY, CDR2 SVGEGT. J gave up 6 bases and V 4 bases, and 17 bases lay outside the gene matches. CDR3 size: 18 residues. TCRdb re-analysed the RACE reads in MiXCR, keeping a single row per CDR3 protein. The top ten hold approximately 2.1% of the sample, which has around 380,000 distinct CDR3 sequences, roughly 5% seen once. This clonotype appeared a few times. Its antigen is undetermined. As to time point: patch test 1, 2 weeks after DPC sensitization. Treatment reported: therapeutic diphenylcyclopropenone sensitization with weekly scalp DPC. The source of this sequence is a woman between 50 and 59 years old with alopecia areata. Some clones in this sample may be carry-over from other donors' samples. This sample comprised whole blood, obtained in connection with sensitization to the hapten diphenylcyclopropenone (DPC). The chain employs TRBV6-2 or TRBV6-3 and TRBJ2-1, with 8 bases fitting TRBD2. In nucleotides, the CDR3 is TGTGCCAGCAGTTCCATACCCATACTAGCGGCCATCTTCAATGAGCAGTTCTTC. This codes for CASSSIPILAAIFNEQFF.